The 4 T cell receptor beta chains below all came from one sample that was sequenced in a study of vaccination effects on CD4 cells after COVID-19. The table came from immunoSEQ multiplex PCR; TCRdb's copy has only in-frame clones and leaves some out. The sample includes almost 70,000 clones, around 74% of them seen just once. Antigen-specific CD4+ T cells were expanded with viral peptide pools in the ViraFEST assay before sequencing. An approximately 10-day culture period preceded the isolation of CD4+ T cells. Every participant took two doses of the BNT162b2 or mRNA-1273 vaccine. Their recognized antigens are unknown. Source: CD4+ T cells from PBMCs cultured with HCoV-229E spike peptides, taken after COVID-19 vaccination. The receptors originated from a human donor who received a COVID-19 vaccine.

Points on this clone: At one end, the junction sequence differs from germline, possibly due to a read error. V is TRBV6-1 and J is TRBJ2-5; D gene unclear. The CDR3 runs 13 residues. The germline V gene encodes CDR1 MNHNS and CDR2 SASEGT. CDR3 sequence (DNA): TGTGCCAGCAGTCAAGCCCGAACCCCTACCCAGTACTTC. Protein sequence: CASSQARTPTQYF.

CDR3 sequence (DNA): TGTGCCAGCAGTGAAGCTCCCGGGAGGGAGACCCAGTACTTC. As protein: CASSEAPGRETQYF. The chain recombines TRBV6-1 with TRBJ2-5, with 7 bases fitting TRBD2. The V and J ends lost 0 bases and 5 bases, in that order; junction bases with no gene match: 3. CDR1 and CDR2 from the germline V gene are MNHNS and SASEGT. CDR3 size: 14 residues.

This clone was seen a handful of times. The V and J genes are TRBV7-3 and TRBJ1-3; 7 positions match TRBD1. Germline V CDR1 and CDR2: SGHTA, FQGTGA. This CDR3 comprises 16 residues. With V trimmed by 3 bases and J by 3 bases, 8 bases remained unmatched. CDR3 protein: CASSFGQAGGGNTIYF. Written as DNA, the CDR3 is TGTGCCAGCAGCTTCGGACAGGCGGGAGGTGGAAACACCATATATTTT.

As DNA, the CDR3 is TGTGCCAGCAGTTCCTCGCACCGACTAGCGGGGGGCCTCTCCTACGAGCAGTACGTC. This gives the protein CASSSSHRLAGGLSYEQYV. This chain uses TRBV6-2 or TRBV6-3 with TRBJ2-7; 13 bases map to TRBD2. The CDR3 length is 19 residues. Germline values: CDR1 MNHEY, CDR2 SVGEGT. With 4 bases clipped from V and 0 bases from J, the junction kept 12 bases outside the gene matches.